This TCR beta chain was recorded in a study of cytomegalovirus exposure and HLA in healthy donors. Amplification used 60 Vbeta primers and 13 Jbeta primers. Only in-frame clones appear in the TCRdb table, and some are missing; sequencing was by immunoSEQ multiplex PCR. The data contain 85,000 to 100,000 clones, about three quarters of them singletons. Findings and limits, study-wide: In a later analysis, several top co-occurrence clusters appeared linked to parvovirus B19, influenza, CMV and Epstein-Barr virus. TCR beta chain V- and J-gene trimming was linked, in a later analysis, to a missense variant in DCLRE1C. Per a later analysis, HLA-associated TCR beta chains showed more clonal expansion than other, equally common TCR beta chains.

A note on this clone: Antigen unknown.

Samples came from healthy bone marrow donors. Specimen: PBMCs. The source of this sequence is a man aged 45-65 years in good health and CMV-seropositive.

In nucleotides, the CDR3 is TGTGCCAGCAGTTTGGACTCCTTTTCCTACAATGAGCAGTTCTTC. It translates to CASSLDSFSYNEQFF. The rearrangement uses TRBV2 and TRBJ2-1; weak D call: TRBD2 (5 bases). The V and J ends lost 5 bases and 1 base respectively, with 12 bases between them. Germline lookup yields CDR1 SNHLY and CDR2 FYNNEI. This CDR3 comprises 15 residues. The whole variable domain, remainder taken from reference TRBV2 and TRBJ2-1, is EPEVTQTPSHQVTQMGQEVILRCVPISNHLYFYWYRQILGQKVEFLVSFYNNEISEKSEIFDDQFSVERPDGSNFTLKIRSTKLEDSAMYFCASSLDSFSYNEQFFGPGTRLTVL.